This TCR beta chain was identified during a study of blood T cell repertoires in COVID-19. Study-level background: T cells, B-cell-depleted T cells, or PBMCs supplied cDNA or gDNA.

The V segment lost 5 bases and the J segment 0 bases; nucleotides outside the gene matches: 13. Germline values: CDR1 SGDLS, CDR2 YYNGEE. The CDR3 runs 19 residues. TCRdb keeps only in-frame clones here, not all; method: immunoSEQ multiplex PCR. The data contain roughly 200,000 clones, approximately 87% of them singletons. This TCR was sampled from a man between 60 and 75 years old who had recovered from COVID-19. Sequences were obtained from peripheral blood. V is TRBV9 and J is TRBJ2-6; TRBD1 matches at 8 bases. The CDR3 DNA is TGTGCCAGCAGTGCGAGGCCGGGACAGGTTATCTCTGGGGCCAACGTCCTGACTTTC. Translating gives CASSARPGQVISGANVLTF. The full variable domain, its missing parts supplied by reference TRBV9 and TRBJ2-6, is DSGVTQTPKHLITATGQRVTLRCSPRSGDLSVYWYQQSLDQGLQFLIQYYNGEERAKGNILERFSAQQFPDLHSELNLSSLELGDSALYFCASSARPGQVISGANVLTFGAGSRLTVL.